The present entry profiles one TCR beta chain with its context. Its antigen is still unknown. This record belongs to a study of CD8 T cells in ankylosing spondylitis. General study results and limits: Characteristic, it appeared, of ankylosing spondylitis blood was a TCR beta motif of several highly homologous variants. With a CD8+ phenotype, disease-linked clones were relatively rare in peripheral blood. There was reportedly significant enrichment of clones that were disease-linked in matched ankylosing spondylitis synovial fluid.

Using its own MiXCR run on the 5' RACE reads, TCRdb lists one record per CDR3 protein. The sample lists hundreds of thousands of distinct CDR3 sequences, approximately 10% occurring once. Trimming took 0 bases from V and 1 from J, leaving 12 bases between them. The CDR3 runs 16 residues. The germline V gene has CDR1 SGHRS and CDR2 YFSETQ. This receptor was identified in a male donor with ankylosing spondylitis or in good health (not recorded which). V and J are TRBV5-1 and TRBJ2-3; D might be TRBD1 or TRBD2, each matching 5 bases. The sample taken for sequencing was blood, either unsorted or a sorted T cell fraction (not recorded which). The CDR3 DNA is TGCGCCAGCAGCTTGGAGTGGGGGACGGGCACAGATACGCAGTATTTT. Amino acid sequence: CASSLEWGTGTDTQYF.